These 20 T cell receptor beta chains were all obtained from the same sample, sequenced in a study of blood T cell repertoires in COVID-19. Libraries were prepared by immunoSEQ multiplex PCR; TCRdb keeps only in-frame clonotypes and omits some of them. The sample yields some 260,000 clones, around four fifths seen once. The sequenced sample was PBMCs or T cells enriched from blood (not recorded which). Receptors originate from a man aged 25 to 45 with acute COVID-19.

A single count supports this clone. The genes are TRBV18 and TRBJ1-1, with D possibly being TRBD1 (6 bases). Trimming stripped 5 bases from V and 1 base from J, with 8 bases between. This CDR3 comprises 13 residues. Germline V gene sequence: CDR1 KGHSH, CDR2 LQKENI. The CDR3 DNA is TGTGCCAGCTCAAGGGGACAGAACACTGAAGCTTTCTTT. It yields the protein CASSRGQNTEAFF. Variable domain in full (rest from reference TRBV18 and TRBJ1-1): NAGVMQNPRHLVRRRGQEARLRCSPMKGHSHVYWYRQLPEEGLKFMVYLQKENIIDESGMPKERFSAEFPKEGPSILRIQQVVRGDSAAYFCASSRGQNTEAFFGQGTRLTVV.

The chain couples TRBV11-2 to TRBJ2-3, with D tentatively TRBD2 (6 bases). Trimming pared 5 bases from V and 4 bases from J, leaving 19 bases between. The CDR3 runs to 16 residues. Germline CDR1 SGHAT, CDR2 FQNNGV. DNA of the CDR3: TGTGCCAGCAGCCCCACTAACGGGCGGGGAGCAGATACGCAGTATTTT. Translation: CASSPTNGRGADTQYF.

The genes are TRBV27 and TRBJ1-5; no definite D call. Germline values: CDR1 MNHEY, CDR2 SMNVEV (reference sequence). Trimming removed 6 bases from V and 3 bases from J, with 18 bases in between. The CDR3 has 16 residues. CDR3 sequence: CASSPSGRGNNQPQHF. The CDR3 DNA is TGTGCCAGCAGCCCCAGCGGGCGCGGAAACAATCAGCCCCAGCATTTT.

The chain couples TRBV19 to TRBJ1-4; the match to TRBD1 covers 8 bases. This CDR3 region has 16 residues. Trimming took 4 bases from V and 3 from J; bases not matched to a gene: 7. The V gene's germline CDR1 is LNHDA and CDR2 SQIVND (reference sequence). This CDR3 is CASSNPGGSSNEKLFF. The CDR3 DNA follows: TGTGCCAGTAGTAACCCAGGGGGCTCGTCTAATGAAAAACTGTTTTTT.

The gene calls are TRBV27 and TRBJ2-1; 7 nucleotides line up with TRBD2. The V and J ends lost 7 bases and 10 bases, in that order; junction bases with no gene match: 13. CDR1 is MNHEY and CDR2 is SMNVEV in the germline V gene (reference sequence). The CDR3 loop spans 14 amino acids. The chain's CDR3 is CASMAGDSRLEQFF. As DNA, the CDR3 is TGTGCCAGCATGGCGGGAGATAGTCGTTTGGAGCAGTTCTTC.

The V call is TRBV29-1, the J call TRBJ2-1, with 10 nucleotides matching TRBD2. The CDR3 has 15 residues. Germline-derived CDR1 and CDR2 are SQVTM and ANQGSEA. V was clipped by 1 base and J by 8 bases; unmatched bases: 8. Here the CDR3 reads CSVEGPSGSRYEQFF. DNA of the CDR3: TGCAGCGTTGAAGGCCCTAGCGGGAGTCGCTATGAGCAGTTCTTC.

The rearrangement uses TRBV9 and TRBJ1-1; D possibly corresponds to TRBD1 (5 bases). This CDR3 contains 13 residues. In germline, CDR1 is SGDLS, CDR2 YYNGEE. Between the trimmed V and J ends, which lost 6 bases and 0 bases, there was a span of 9 bases. DNA for the CDR3: TGTGCCAGCACGGGACTGATGAACACTGAAGCTTTCTTT. Amino acid sequence: CASTGLMNTEAFF.

This clone was found once. The gene calls are TRBV2 and TRBJ2-5; the D is unclear. Germline V gene sequence: CDR1 SNHLY, CDR2 FYNNEI. The CDR3 is 12 residues long. The V and J ends lost 7 bases and 1 base respectively, with 7 bases between them. Here the CDR3 DNA reads TGTGCCAGCAAAGGAGCCCAAGAGACCCAGTACTTC. Its protein is CASKGAQETQYF.

V and J are TRBV4-3 and TRBJ2-2, with TRBD1 matching 7 bases. The germline V gene encodes CDR1 LGHNA and CDR2 YSLEER. V trimming: 0 bases; J trimming: 4 bases; junction bases outside the gene matches: 8. The CDR3 length is 17 residues. The CDR3 DNA sequence: TGCGCCAGCAGCCAAGACACCCAAAGACAGGGCACCGGGGAGCTGTTTTTT. Protein sequence: CASSQDTQRQGTGELFF.

The chain employs TRBV7-2 and TRBJ2-1; no clear D gene. Germline V gene sequence: CDR1 SGHTA, CDR2 FQGNSA. Trimming stripped 5 bases from V and 6 bases from J, with 14 bases between. The CDR3 covers 14 residues. The CDR3 DNA reads TGTGCCAGCAGCGAGGTGGGTAATCGCAATGAGCAGTTCTTC. Residues: CASSEVGNRNEQFF.

V is TRBV28 and J is TRBJ1-2; weak D call: TRBD1 (6 bases). Germline V gene lookup returns CDR1 MDHEN and CDR2 SYDVKM. V lost 6 bases and J lost 2, with 13 bases in between. The CDR3 spans 14 residues. The CDR3 here is CASSGNQGNYGYTF. The CDR3 DNA sequence: TGTGCCAGCAGCGGAAATCAGGGGAACTATGGCTACACCTTC.

J is TRBJ2-7 and V is TRBV7-2; tentative D call: TRBD1 (6 bases). The CDR3 has 14 amino acids. Looked up from germline, CDR1 is SGHTA and CDR2 is FQGNSA. The V end lost 5 bases, the J end lost 2 bases, and 13 bases lay between the germline ends. The CDR3 DNA reads TGTGCCAGCAGCCCTGGGACACAACCCTACGAGCAGTACGTC. Amino acids: CASSPGTQPYEQYV.

This rearrangement joins TRBV7-9 to TRBJ2-7, with D possibly TRBD1 on 6 matching bases. With 4 bases removed from V and 3 bases from J, the gap between germline ends came to 16 bases. This CDR3 region has 15 residues. Germline CDR1 and CDR2: SEHNR and FQNEAQ (reference sequence). The CDR3 sequence: CASSSSNRESYEQYV. Here the CDR3 DNA reads TGTGCCAGCAGCTCCTCGAACAGGGAAAGCTACGAGCAGTACGTC.

This chain connects TRBV28 to TRBJ1-4; 7 nucleotides line up with TRBD1. CDR1 MDHEN and CDR2 SYDVKM come from the germline V gene. The CDR3 spans 15 residues. The V segment lost 6 bases and the J segment 3 bases; nucleotides outside the gene matches: 7. CDR3 in amino acids: CASSPTGLPNEKLFF. The CDR3 nucleotides read TGTGCCAGCAGCCCGACAGGGCTACCTAATGAAAAACTGTTTTTT.

This clone has only one observation. The V gene is TRBV27, the J gene TRBJ2-7; 9 bases agree with TRBD1. J lost 4 bases, V lost 5 bases, and 15 bases had no gene match. CDR3 length equals 17 residues. Germline V lookup: CDR1 MNHEY, CDR2 SMNVEV (reference sequence). The CDR3 coding sequence is TGTGCCAGCAGTAGATACGCCGGGACAGGGTTAAGGTACGAGCAGTACGTC. Protein: CASSRYAGTGLRYEQYV.

The V gene is TRBV24-1, the J gene TRBJ2-1; TRBD2 matches 16 bases. V gave up 5 bases and J gave up 2 bases; unmatched junction bases: 11. CDR1 and CDR2 (germline): KGHDR, SFDVKD. This CDR3 comprises 20 residues. The CDR3 reads CATSAPAGTSGRGAYNEQFF. In nucleotides, the CDR3 is TGTGCCACCAGTGCCCCCGCCGGGACTAGCGGGAGGGGTGCCTACAATGAGCAGTTCTTC.

J is TRBJ1-2 and V is TRBV6-5; TRBD1 might be the D (5 bases). This CDR3 has 12 residues. V was cut by 2 bases and J by 4 bases, with 5 bases left in between. CDR1 MNHEY and CDR2 SVGAGI come from the germline V gene. CDR3 in DNA: TGTGCCAGCAGTTACGACAGCTATGGCTACACCTTC. Translating gives CASSYDSYGYTF.

The gene calls are TRBV6-2 or TRBV6-3 and TRBJ1-5; D gene ambiguous. The germline gives CDR1 MNHEY, CDR2 SVGEGT. CDR3 length equals 14 residues. Between the trimmed V and J ends, which lost 4 bases and 7 bases, there was a span of 14 bases. In DNA form, the CDR3 reads TGTGCCAGCAGTTTTGGTCGAGGGCAACAGCCCCAGCATTTT. It codes for CASSFGRGQQPQHF.

The chain employs TRBV28 and TRBJ2-1; maybe TRBD1 (6 bases). Trimming stripped 5 bases from V and 2 bases from J, with 13 bases between. This CDR3 region has 15 residues. Germline lookup yields CDR1 MDHEN and CDR2 SYDVKM. CDR3 residues: CASSVGGRPYNEQFF. The CDR3 DNA reads as TGTGCCAGCAGTGTAGGGGGTCGGCCCTACAATGAGCAGTTCTTC.

Regarding this clone: The same CDR3 can be traced to other DNA sequences in this sample. The chain links TRBV27 to TRBJ1-5, with 9 bases lining up with TRBD1. J was trimmed by 4 bases and V by 6 bases; bases with no gene match: 4. The V gene's germline CDR1 is MNHEY and CDR2 SMNVEV (reference sequence). The CDR3 is made up of 14 amino acids. Here the CDR3 DNA reads TGTGCCAGCAGCCCTGGGACAGGGAATCAGCCCCAGCATTTT. This codes for CASSPGTGNQPQHF.